Listed below are T cell receptor beta chains from one sample, sequenced in a study of Ad26.COV2.S vaccination and SARS-CoV-2 variants. Only in-frame clones appear in the TCRdb table, and some are missing; sequencing was by immunoSEQ multiplex PCR. The repertoire holds 450,000 to 550,000 clones, with about 88% as singletons. The specimen comprised peripheral blood, sampled in a trial of Ad26.COV2.S vaccine versus placebo. The receptors come from a person between 18 and 59 years old who received the Ad26.COV2.S COVID-19 vaccine or a placebo. The CDR3 runs from the conserved cysteine through the conserved F or W. A D gene is named only where the DNA matches it firmly. Only some rows state a clone size, as once, few, many or a class for expanded clones.

j_call clone_size v_call d_call cdr3_aa cdr3_nt
TRBJ2-7 - TRBV10-3 - CAISAVEAAYEQYF TGTGCCATCAGTGCCGTCGAGGCCGCCTACGAGCAGTACTTC
TRBJ1-1 - TRBV2 - CASSARMNTEAFF TGTGCCAGCAGTGCACGGATGAACACTGAAGCTTTCTTT
TRBJ2-7 - TRBV15 TRBD2 CATSREMGLAEEEQYF TGTGCCACCAGCAGAGAAATGGGACTAGCGGAGGAGGAGCAGTACTTC
TRBJ1-2 many TRBV5-1 - CASSLAWGAASYGYTF TGCGCCAGCAGCTTGGCCTGGGGGGCAGCTTCCTATGGCTACACCTTC
TRBJ1-5 - TRBV2 - CASSERGTYSNQPQHF TGTGCCAGCTCGGAGCGCGGAACCTATAGCAATCAGCCCCAGCATTTT
TRBJ1-4 - TRBV18 - CASSPLGNNEKLFF TGTGCCAGCTCACCTTTGGGGAATAACGAAAAACTGTTTTTT
TRBJ2-2 once TRBV18 - CASSRLPGGTGELFF TGTGCCAGCTCCCGACTCCCCGGGGGAACCGGGGAGCTGTTTTTT
TRBJ2-7 few TRBV7-2 - CASSLVDSYEQYF TGTGCCAGCAGCTTAGTGGACAGCTACGAGCAGTACTTC
TRBJ1-1 - TRBV3-1/TRBV3-2 - CASSQEWAAEAFF TGTGCCAGCAGCCAAGAATGGGCTGCTGAAGCTTTCTTT
TRBJ2-3 - TRBV19 - CASSASSGTDTQYF TGTGCCAGTAGTGCCTCCTCCGGCACAGATACGCAGTATTTT
TRBJ2-7 - TRBV19 TRBD2 CASSPTSGSSYEQYF TGTGCCAGTAGTCCGACCAGCGGGAGCTCCTACGAGCAGTACTTC
TRBJ2-3 - TRBV10-1 TRBD2 CASAPTVRGGPGTDTQYF TGCGCCAGCGCTCCCACCGTCCGGGGGGGCCCGGGCACAGATACGCAGTATTTT
TRBJ2-2 - TRBV11-2 - CASSSPRGTGELFF TGTGCCAGCAGCTCCCCGAGGGGCACCGGGGAGCTGTTTTTT
TRBJ2-7 - TRBV19 - CASSTLGRSDPKYF TGTGCCAGTAGTACCCTCGGCCGGTCGGATCCCAAGTACTTC
TRBJ1-2 - TRBV6-1 - CASSEWVRGAYTF TGTGCCAGCAGTGAATGGGTCAGGGGCGCCTACACCTTC
TRBJ2-5 - TRBV15 - CATSRNWDGQETQYF TGTGCCACCAGCAGGAATTGGGACGGTCAAGAGACCCAGTACTTC
TRBJ2-7 few TRBV7-9 TRBD2 CASSPHGRSGIYEQYF TGTGCCAGCAGCCCCCACGGACGTAGCGGGATCTACGAGCAGTACTTC
TRBJ2-1 - TRBV7-6 - CASSLGAIDEQFF TGTGCCAGCAGCTTAGGTGCAATCGATGAGCAGTTCTTC
TRBJ1-5 - TRBV2 - CASSEGDSNQPQHF TGTGCCAGCAGTGAAGGAGACAGCAATCAGCCCCAGCATTTT
TRBJ2-7 - TRBV5-6 - CATNRRGDEQYF TGTGCGACCAACCGCAGGGGGGACGAGCAGTACTTC
TRBJ1-2 - TRBV7-8 - CASSLAENYGYTF TGTGCCAGCAGCTTAGCAGAAAACTATGGCTACACCTTC
TRBJ1-2 - TRBV6-5 - CASWGYGYTF TGTGCCAGCTGGGGATATGGCTACACCTTC
TRBJ2-1 - TRBV9 TRBD2 CASSPMILAASYNEQFF TGTGCCAGCAGCCCCATGATACTAGCGGCGTCCTACAATGAGCAGTTCTTC
TRBJ1-4 - TRBV18 - CASSPRGADEKLFF TGTGCCAGCTCACCGAGGGGGGCGGATGAAAAACTGTTTTTT
TRBJ2-1 - TRBV18 TRBD2 CASSQSSGGAYNEQFF TGTGCCAGCTCACAATCTAGCGGGGGGGCATACAATGAGCAGTTCTTC
TRBJ1-5 few TRBV2 - CASRGGFGQPQHF TGTGCCAGCAGGGGGGGGTTCGGGCAGCCCCAGCATTTT
TRBJ2-5 - TRBV27 TRBD2 CASSSLAGEAETQYF TGTGCCAGCAGTTCTTTAGCGGGAGAAGCAGAGACCCAGTACTTC
TRBJ2-5 - TRBV5-1 TRBD1 CASSHRGQGTGETQYF TGCGCCAGCAGCCACCGCGGACAGGGAACAGGAGAGACCCAGTACTTC
TRBJ2-2 - TRBV19 TRBD2 CASSSQSKTSARGTGELFF TGTGCCAGTAGTTCCCAAAGTAAGACTAGCGCGAGGGGCACCGGGGAGCTGTTTTTT
TRBJ2-1 - TRBV28 - CASSFSGPHNEQFF TGTGCCAGCAGTTTCTCTGGGCCCCACAATGAGCAGTTCTTC
TRBJ1-2 - TRBV5-4 - CASSSGGTAGYGYTF TGTGCCAGCAGCTCGGGGGGGACGGCTGGCTATGGCTACACCTTC
TRBJ2-7 - TRBV6-5 TRBD1 CASYPRQGSSYEQYF TGTGCCAGCTACCCCCGACAGGGGAGCTCCTACGAGCAGTACTTC
TRBJ1-1 - TRBV23-1 - CASSQSPSDSLEAFF TGCGCCAGCAGTCAATCGCCTTCGGACTCCCTTGAAGCTTTCTTT
TRBJ2-5 - TRBV6-5 - CASSYSGAGVETQYF TGTGCCAGCAGTTACTCTGGGGCAGGCGTGGAGACCCAGTACTTC
TRBJ2-1 - TRBV9 TRBD2 CASSVDRGGSYNEQFF TGTGCCAGCAGCGTAGATCGGGGGGGCTCCTACAATGAGCAGTTCTTC
TRBJ2-3 - TRBV5-1 TRBD1 CASSFQGAEDTQYF TGCGCCAGCAGCTTTCAGGGGGCCGAAGATACGCAGTATTTT
TRBJ2-2 - TRBV4-2 TRBD2 CASSQDGLAGGSVTGELFF TGTGCCAGCAGCCAAGATGGGCTAGCGGGGGGGTCGGTGACCGGGGAGCTGTTTTTT
TRBJ1-2 - TRBV6-5 - CASSYSSGDPLGYTF TGTGCCAGCAGTTACTCGAGCGGGGACCCTCTTGGCTACACCTTC
TRBJ1-6 once TRBV28 - CASSATRAYNSPLHF TGTGCCAGCAGTGCCACACGGGCCTATAATTCACCCCTCCACTTT
TRBJ2-3 - TRBV27 - CASSRGTLDTQYF TGTGCCAGCAGTCGGGGGACCCTCGATACGCAGTATTTT
TRBJ2-4 - TRBV11-2 TRBD2 CASSATSGDTAKNIQYF TGTGCCAGCAGCGCAACTAGCGGTGACACAGCCAAAAACATTCAGTACTTC
TRBJ2-7 - TRBV10-3 TRBD1 CAISAAGTGSYEQYF TGTGCCATCAGTGCAGCCGGGACAGGCTCCTACGAGCAGTACTTC
TRBJ1-3 - TRBV5-1 - CASSLDGSSGNTIYF TGCGCCAGCAGCTTGGACGGGTCCTCTGGAAACACCATATATTTT
TRBJ2-3 - TRBV19 - CASSIQGYTDTQYF TGTGCCAGTAGTATACAGGGGTACACAGATACGCAGTATTTT
TRBJ2-1 - TRBV11-3 TRBD2 CASSVAGGPPLDEQFF TGTGCCAGCAGCGTAGCGGGAGGGCCGCCCCTCGATGAGCAGTTCTTC
TRBJ2-7 - TRBV28 TRBD1 CASSLDRGYEQYF TGTGCCAGCAGCCTGGACAGGGGGTACGAGCAGTACTTC
TRBJ2-1 - TRBV4-2 TRBD2 CASSQDTQRGSYNEQFF TGTGCCAGCAGCCAAGATACCCAGCGGGGTTCCTACAATGAGCAGTTCTTC
TRBJ1-2 - TRBV12-3/TRBV12-4 TRBD1 CASSFPGGTSYTF TGTGCCAGCAGTTTCCCAGGGGGCACGAGCTACACCTTC
TRBJ1-5 - TRBV20-1 - CSAQRSPVQHF TGCAGTGCCCAGAGGTCCCCTGTTCAGCATTTT
TRBJ2-3 - TRBV24-1 TRBD1 CATSDFGQGWADTQYF TGTGCCACCAGTGATTTCGGACAGGGGTGGGCAGATACGCAGTATTTT
TRBJ1-2 - TRBV19 - CASRVSATRDYGYTF TGTGCCAGTAGGGTCTCAGCTACGAGGGACTATGGCTACACCTTC
TRBJ1-2 - TRBV28 - CASSLGAYGYTF TGTGCCAGCAGTTTGGGGGCCTATGGCTACACCTTC
TRBJ1-5 - TRBV6-5 - CASKTGLSNQPQHF TGTGCCAGCAAGACAGGTTTAAGCAATCAGCCCCAGCATTTT
TRBJ2-7 - TRBV27 TRBD1 CASSLKPDRLYEQYF TGTGCCAGCAGTTTAAAACCGGACAGGCTCTACGAGCAGTACTTC